There are many counts of the clone carrying this T cell receptor beta chain. The target antigen is unknown. The sample originates from a study of human T cells and chemical hapten exposure. The overall study: Throughout the approximately 25-week study, diphenylcyclopropenone was applied weekly to the patients' scalps. General study results and limits: While controls formed fewer of them, expanded TCRs formed significantly more large CDR3 similarity clusters. Positively correlated with patch test score were the counts of PT1 expanded TCRs. There was no change with DPC sensitization in TCRs above 1 in 1000 frequency.

The length of the CDR3 is 13 residues. CDR1 and CDR2 from the germline V gene are ENHRY and SYGVKD. V dropped 8 bases and J dropped 0 bases, with 10 bases sitting between them. Documented time point: pre-sensitization, week 0. Treatment in this sample: therapeutic diphenylcyclopropenone sensitization with weekly scalp DPC. One entry per CDR3 protein results from TCRdb running MiXCR on the RACE reads. The sample gives roughly 380,000 distinct CDR3 sequences, 4% to 6% of which show up once; 2% to 3% is in the top ten. Here the sequenced sample was whole blood, taken in connection with sensitization to the hapten diphenylcyclopropenone (DPC). The origin of this receptor is a woman in her fifties or sixties with alopecia areata. Some clones in this sample may be carry-over from other donors' samples. The rearrangement joins TRBV10-3 to TRBJ1-1; D gene uncertain. CDR3 sequence: CAIRGGMNTEAFF. CDR3 nucleotides: TGTGCCATCCGGGGAGGGATGAACACTGAAGCTTTCTTT.